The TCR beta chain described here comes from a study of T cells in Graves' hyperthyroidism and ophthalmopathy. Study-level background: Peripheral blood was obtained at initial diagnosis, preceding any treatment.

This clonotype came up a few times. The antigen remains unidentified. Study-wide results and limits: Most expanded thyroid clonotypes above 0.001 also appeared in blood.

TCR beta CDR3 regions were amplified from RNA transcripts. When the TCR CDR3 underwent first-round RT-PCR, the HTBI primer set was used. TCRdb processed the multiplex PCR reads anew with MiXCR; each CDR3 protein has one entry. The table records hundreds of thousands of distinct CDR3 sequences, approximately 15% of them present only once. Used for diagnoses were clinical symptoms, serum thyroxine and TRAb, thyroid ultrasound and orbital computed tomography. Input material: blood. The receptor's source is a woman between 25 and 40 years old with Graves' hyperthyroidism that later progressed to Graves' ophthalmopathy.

CDR3 region: CASRTSGTYEQYF. CDR3 nucleotide sequence: TGTGCCAGCAGGACTAGCGGGACGTACGAGCAGTACTTC. V gene TRBV6-1 combines with J gene TRBJ2-7; 11 nucleotides line up with TRBD2. V was pared by 6 bases and J by 4 bases, with 2 bases of the junction left unmatched. The germline CDR1 and CDR2 sequences are MNHNS and SASEGT. The CDR3 covers 13 residues.